The entry below describes one TCR beta chain. The antigen remains unidentified. Unique molecular identifiers were used to barcode this TCRbeta library. TCRdb re-called the PCR reads through MiXCR, storing one row per CDR3 protein. The sample yields about 900,000 distinct CDR3 sequences, roughly 29% seen once. V lost 7 bases, J lost 0 bases, and 21 bases lay in between. Germline V gives CDR1 DFQATT, CDR2 SNEGSKA (reference sequence). The CDR3 loop spans 17 amino acids. These data belong to a study of T-cell reconstitution after alpha-beta-depleted transplantation in children. Study-wide findings and caveats: A year had passed since transplant, and T-cell counts and diversity by then came mostly from newly produced T cells.

The sequenced sample was PBMCs, mostly from graft donor cells, obtained 360 days after TCRalphabeta/CD19-depleted stem cell transplant. The chain combines TRBV20-1 with TRBJ1-4; D is possibly TRBD1 (6 bases). This receptor was taken from a boy younger than two who had a stem cell transplant for SCID, so the T cells may come from the graft donor. The CDR3 loop is CSGLPRGGMATNEKLFF. CDR3 bases: TGCAGTGGCCTCCCGAGGGGGGGAATGGCAACTAATGAAAAACTGTTTTTT.